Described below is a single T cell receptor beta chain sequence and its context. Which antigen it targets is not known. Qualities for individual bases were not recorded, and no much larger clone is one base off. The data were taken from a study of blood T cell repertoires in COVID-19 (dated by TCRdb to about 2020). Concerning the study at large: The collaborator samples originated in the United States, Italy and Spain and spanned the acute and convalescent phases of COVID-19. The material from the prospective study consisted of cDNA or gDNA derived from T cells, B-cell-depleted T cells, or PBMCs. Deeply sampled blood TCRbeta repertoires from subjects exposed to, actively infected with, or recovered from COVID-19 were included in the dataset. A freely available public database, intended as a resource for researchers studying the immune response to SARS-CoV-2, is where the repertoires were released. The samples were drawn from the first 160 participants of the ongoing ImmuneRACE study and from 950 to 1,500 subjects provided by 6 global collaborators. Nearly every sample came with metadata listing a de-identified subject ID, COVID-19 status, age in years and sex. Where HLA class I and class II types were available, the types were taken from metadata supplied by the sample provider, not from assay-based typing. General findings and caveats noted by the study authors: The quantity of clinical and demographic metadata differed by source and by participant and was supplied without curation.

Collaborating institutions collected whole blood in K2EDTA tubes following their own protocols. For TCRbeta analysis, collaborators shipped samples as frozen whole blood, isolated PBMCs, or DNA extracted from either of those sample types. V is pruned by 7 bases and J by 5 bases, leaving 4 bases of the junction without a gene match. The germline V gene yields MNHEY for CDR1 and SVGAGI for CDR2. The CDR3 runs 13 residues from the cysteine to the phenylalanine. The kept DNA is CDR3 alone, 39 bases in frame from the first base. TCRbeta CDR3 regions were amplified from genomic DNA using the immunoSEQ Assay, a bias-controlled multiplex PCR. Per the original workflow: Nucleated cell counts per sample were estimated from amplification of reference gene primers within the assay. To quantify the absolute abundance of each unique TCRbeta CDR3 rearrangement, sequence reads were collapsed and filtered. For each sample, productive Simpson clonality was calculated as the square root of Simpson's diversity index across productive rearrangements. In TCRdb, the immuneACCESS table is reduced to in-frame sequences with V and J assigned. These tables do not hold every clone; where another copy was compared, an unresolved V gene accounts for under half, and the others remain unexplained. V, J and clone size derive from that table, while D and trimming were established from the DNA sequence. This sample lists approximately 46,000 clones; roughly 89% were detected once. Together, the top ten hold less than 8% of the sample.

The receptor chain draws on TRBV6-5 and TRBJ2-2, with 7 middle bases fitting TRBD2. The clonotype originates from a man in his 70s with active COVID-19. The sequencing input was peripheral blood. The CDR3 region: CASTRLATGELFF. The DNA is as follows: TGTGCCAGCACTCGACTAGCAACCGGGGAGCTGTTTTTT.